This T cell receptor (beta chain) stems from a study of blood T cell repertoires in COVID-19 (dated by TCRdb to the early 2020s). Regarding the study in general: Collaborator samples came from the United States, Italy and Spain and covered acute and convalescent phases of COVID-19. The prospective study material was composed of cDNA or gDNA derived from T cells, B-cell-depleted T cells, or PBMCs. The dataset comprised deeply sampled blood TCRbeta repertoires from subjects exposed to, actively infected with, or recovered from COVID-19. The repertoires were released in a freely available public database intended as a resource for research on the immune response to SARS-CoV-2. The samples were drawn from the first 160 participants of the ongoing ImmuneRACE study and from 950 to 1,500 subjects provided by 6 global collaborators. Sample metadata almost always included a de-identified subject ID, COVID-19 status, age in years and sex. Where HLA class I and class II types were available, the types were taken from metadata supplied by the sample provider, not from assay-based typing.

Whole blood was collected in K2EDTA tubes by collaborating institutions according to the institutions' own protocols. For TCRbeta analysis, collaborator samples were shipped as frozen whole blood, as isolated PBMCs, or as DNA extracted from either sample type. Broader findings and caveats from the paper: The amount of clinical and demographic metadata varied by source and participant and was provided uncurated.

TCRbeta CDR3 regions were amplified from genomic DNA using the immunoSEQ Assay, a bias-controlled multiplex PCR. As for how the authors treated the data: The number of nucleated cells in each sample was estimated by amplification of reference gene primers within the assay. Sequence reads were collapsed and filtered to measure the absolute abundance of every unique TCRbeta CDR3 rearrangement. For each sample, productive Simpson clonality was calculated by taking the square root of Simpson's diversity index across productive rearrangements. TCRdb took over this immuneACCESS table, retaining in-frame rearrangements with V and J assigned. Such tables are incomplete; in checked studies, under half of the missing clones stem from an unresolved V gene, and the remainder is unexplained. D and trimming were read from the DNA, whereas the V and J calls and clone size are those reported in that table. The sample table contains 150,000 to 200,000 clones; only one count was recorded for around 75% of them. The ten largest clones take up 11% to 15% of the sample.

CDR1 MNHNS and CDR2 SASEGT are derived from the germline V gene. The junction carries 9 bases between V and J, which are trimmed by 3 bases and 9 bases respectively. Measured from the cysteine to the phenylalanine, the CDR3 is 13 residues long. Only CDR3 DNA remains: 39 bases, in frame from the first base. In the case of this clone: Its antigen has not been determined. Base qualities are not recorded, but no much larger clone differs from it by a single base.

Here the chain combines TRBV6-1 and TRBJ1-6; TRBD1 is possibly the D segment (5 matching bases). The receptor comes from a woman of 80 years or more with acute or convalescent COVID-19. Sequencing was carried out using peripheral blood. The CDR3 loop reads CASSETDVSPLHF. The nucleotide sequence is given as TGTGCCAGCAGTGAGACAGACGTTTCACCCCTCCACTTT.